This is a list of T cell receptor beta chains from one sample in a study of PD-1 blockade in classical Hodgkin lymphoma. Repertoires were generated with immunoSEQ multiplex PCR, while TCRdb's copy carries only in-frame clones and drops some. Of some 96,000 clones listed, around 93% were seen once; the top ten hold 1.5% to 2.5%. This sample comprised peripheral blood mononuclear cells (PBMCs), obtained before the fourth cycle of nivolumab. Receptors originate from a human donor with classical Hodgkin lymphoma. Each CDR3 is given with its conserved first and last residue. A D gene is named only where the DNA matches it firmly. Clone size is not always given. Where it is, it says once, few, many or a class for expanded clones.

clone size: .; D gene: .; V gene: TRBV6-5; J gene: TRBJ2-5; CDR3 DNA: TGTGCCAGCCGTCAGTGGGCAGGCCAAGAGACCCAGTACTTC; CDR3 protein: CASRQWAGQETQYF
clone size: .; D gene: TRBD2; V gene: TRBV10-2; J gene: TRBJ2-1; CDR3 DNA: TGCGCCAGCGAGAGGGGCGGGAGAGGCATGGTAAATGAGCAGTTCTTC; CDR3 protein: CASERGGRGMVNEQFF
clone size: .; D gene: .; V gene: TRBV4-1; J gene: TRBJ2-2; CDR3 DNA: TGCGCCAGCAGCCAAGTTTCTAATCGTTTGGGGGGCAACACCGGGGAGCTGTTTTTT; CDR3 protein: CASSQVSNRLGGNTGELFF
clone size: .; D gene: .; V gene: TRBV6-1; J gene: TRBJ1-2; CDR3 DNA: TGTGCCAGCAGTGAAGGGAATTATGGCTACACCTTC; CDR3 protein: CASSEGNYGYTF
clone size: few; D gene: .; V gene: TRBV28; J gene: TRBJ1-1; CDR3 DNA: TGTGCCAGCAGGTGGGATCTGAACACTGAAGCTTTCTTT; CDR3 protein: CASRWDLNTEAFF
clone size: .; D gene: .; V gene: TRBV5-1; J gene: TRBJ1-3; CDR3 DNA: TGCGCCAGCAGCTTGTCTCCCGAGACGGCCGGCTCTGGAAACACCATATATTTT; CDR3 protein: CASSLSPETAGSGNTIYF
clone size: .; D gene: .; V gene: TRBV7-2; J gene: TRBJ2-7; CDR3 DNA: TGTGCCAGCAGCTTAGTCCGCGTGGGGACCGCGCAGTACTTC; CDR3 protein: CASSLVRVGTAQYF
clone size: .; D gene: TRBD2; V gene: TRBV27; J gene: TRBJ2-7; CDR3 DNA: TGTGCCAGCAGTTCGGGGACTAGCAATACCTACGAGCAGTACTTC; CDR3 protein: CASSSGTSNTYEQYF
clone size: .; D gene: TRBD1; V gene: TRBV7-8; J gene: TRBJ2-1; CDR3 DNA: TGTGCCAGCAGCTATCCGGGACAGGGATACAATGAGCAGTTCTTC; CDR3 protein: CASSYPGQGYNEQFF
clone size: .; D gene: TRBD1; V gene: TRBV19; J gene: TRBJ2-7; CDR3 DNA: TGTGCCAGTAGTATTAGCAGGGGGCCATCCTACGAGCAGTACTTC; CDR3 protein: CASSISRGPSYEQYF
clone size: .; D gene: TRBD1; V gene: TRBV5-1; J gene: TRBJ1-5; CDR3 DNA: TGCGCCAGCAGCACCGGGACAGGGGCTAGCAATCAGCCCCAGCATTTT; CDR3 protein: CASSTGTGASNQPQHF
clone size: .; D gene: .; V gene: TRBV5-4; J gene: TRBJ2-5; CDR3 DNA: TGTGCCAGCAGCTTGGGTCTAGCCCCGTCACAAGAGACCCAGTACTTC; CDR3 protein: CASSLGLAPSQETQYF
clone size: .; D gene: TRBD1; V gene: TRBV27; J gene: TRBJ1-5; CDR3 DNA: TGTGCCAGCAGCCTCGGGACCGGGACAGCTAATCAGCCCCAGCATTTT; CDR3 protein: CASSLGTGTANQPQHF
clone size: .; D gene: .; V gene: TRBV4-1; J gene: TRBJ1-1; CDR3 DNA: TGCGCCAGCAAGAGCAAAGTCAACACTGAAGCTTTCTTT; CDR3 protein: CASKSKVNTEAFF
clone size: .; D gene: .; V gene: TRBV7-3; J gene: TRBJ1-6; CDR3 DNA: TGTGCCAGCAGCTTATACAGTAATTCACCCCTCCACTTT; CDR3 protein: CASSLYSNSPLHF
clone size: .; D gene: .; V gene: TRBV30; J gene: TRBJ2-3; CDR3 DNA: TGTGCCTGGAGGGTGGGGGATACGCAGTATTTT; CDR3 protein: CAWRVGDTQYF
clone size: .; D gene: TRBD1; V gene: TRBV5-6; J gene: TRBJ1-1; CDR3 DNA: TGTGCCAGCATCCCAACAACAGGGGCGGAAGCTTTCTTT; CDR3 protein: CASIPTTGAEAFF
clone size: few; D gene: TRBD2; V gene: TRBV7-9; J gene: TRBJ2-7; CDR3 DNA: TGTGCCAGCAGCTTCAACCCAGGACTAGCGGGAAGCTACGAGCAGTACTTC; CDR3 protein: CASSFNPGLAGSYEQYF
clone size: .; D gene: .; V gene: TRBV30; J gene: TRBJ1-1; CDR3 DNA: TGTGCCTGGAGTCTGGGTTTAGGGGGAACTGAAGCTTTCTTT; CDR3 protein: CAWSLGLGGTEAFF
clone size: .; D gene: TRBD1; V gene: TRBV2; J gene: TRBJ1-5; CDR3 DNA: TGTGCCAGCAGGACGGGACAGGGCAATCAGCCCCAGCATTTT; CDR3 protein: CASRTGQGNQPQHF
clone size: once; D gene: TRBD2; V gene: TRBV7-8; J gene: TRBJ2-1; CDR3 DNA: TGTGCCAGCAGCTTAGAGGTAGCGGGAGGGCCTGAGCAGTTCTTC; CDR3 protein: CASSLEVAGGPEQFF
clone size: once; D gene: .; V gene: TRBV19; J gene: TRBJ1-5; CDR3 DNA: TGTGCCAGTAGGGCACAGCTCAATCAGCCCCAGCATTTT; CDR3 protein: CASRAQLNQPQHF
clone size: .; D gene: .; V gene: TRBV28; J gene: TRBJ2-7; CDR3 DNA: TGTGCCAGCAGTTCGATGACCCCTAAGCAGTACTTC; CDR3 protein: CASSSMTPKQYF